This T cell receptor (beta chain) was obtained from a study of blood T cell repertoires in COVID-19. About the research overall: Sample material is recorded as cDNA or gDNA derived from T cells, B-cell-depleted T cells, or PBMCs.

As originally analysed: Amplification of reference gene primers provided the estimated nucleated cell counts. TCRdb keeps only in-frame clones here, not all; method: immunoSEQ multiplex PCR. V and J calls and clone size are as listed in that table; D and trimming were resolved from the DNA. The data hold 45,000 or so clones, with roughly 80% observed a single time. V shed 0 bases, J shed 5 bases, and the junction held 13 bases outside the gene matches. The germline V gene has CDR1 MGHRA and CDR2 YSYEKL. The CDR3 is 19 residues long. The table lists this clone with a count of one. Sequenced: peripheral blood. This sequence originates from a human donor in a cohort sampled during active COVID-19. The rearrangement uses TRBV4-1 and TRBJ1-5, with 10 bases lining up with TRBD1. The CDR3 spells CASSQDTGGQGRVDQPQHF. CDR3 nucleotide sequence: TGCGCCAGCAGCCAAGATACAGGGGGACAGGGGAGGGTCGATCAGCCCCAGCATTTT.